What follows are 30 T cell receptor beta chains derived from one specimen sequenced in a study of blood T cell repertoires in COVID-19. Generated by immunoSEQ multiplex PCR, the TCRdb table keeps only in-frame clones and is missing some. Of approximately 280,000 clones listed, approximately 86% are singletons. The sample was peripheral blood. The source of these receptors is a woman in her twenties or thirties who had recovered from COVID-19.

The rearrangement joins TRBV27 to TRBJ2-7; D is possibly TRBD1 (6 bases). Germline V CDR1 and CDR2: MNHEY, SMNVEV (reference sequence). V lost 5 bases, J lost 2 bases, and 16 bases lay in between. The CDR3 totals 15 residues. The CDR3: CASSPNGTPAYEQYF. Here the CDR3 DNA reads TGTGCCAGCAGTCCCAACGGGACACCCGCCTACGAGCAGTACTTC.

V and J are TRBV20-1 and TRBJ2-7; TRBD1 agrees at 7 bases. With V trimmed by 4 bases and J by 4 bases, 1 base remained unmatched. The CDR3 covers 11 residues. Germline CDR1 reads DFQATT; CDR2 reads SNEGSKA (reference sequence). CDR3 region: CSAIQGYEQYF. The CDR3 DNA is TGCAGTGCTATACAGGGGTACGAGCAGTACTTC.

The V call is TRBV5-6, the J call TRBJ2-1; 8 bases align to TRBD2. With V trimmed by 4 bases and J by 1 base, 7 bases remained unmatched. The CDR3 length is 16 residues. Germline CDR1 SGHDT, CDR2 YYEEEE. The CDR3 coding sequence is TGTGCCAGCAGCGAGGCCTTAGCGGGATCCTACAATGAGCAGTTCTTC. It is translated as CASSEALAGSYNEQFF.

This chain connects TRBV5-1 to TRBJ2-1; TRBD2 matches at 8 bases. J lost 4 bases, V lost 0 bases, and 6 bases had no gene match. The germline CDR1 and CDR2 sequences are SGHRS and YFSETQ. CDR3 length equals 16 residues. CDR3 DNA sequence: TGCGCCAGCAGCTTGGTTTCGAGCGGGAGTTACAATGAGCAGTTCTTC. Translation gives CASSLVSSGSYNEQFF.

The chain couples TRBV30 to TRBJ2-7; D perhaps matches TRBD2 (6 bases). CDR1 and CDR2 (germline): GTSNPN, SVGIG (reference sequence). Trimming took 0 bases from V and 0 from J, leaving 18 bases between them. The CDR3 is made up of 17 amino acids. The CDR3 nucleotides are TGTGCCTGGAGTGTAACAGGAGAGGGGCGGGGCTCCTACGAGCAGTACTTC. Translated, it gives CAWSVTGEGRGSYEQYF.

V usage is TRBV7-3 and J usage is TRBJ1-2, with 7 bases fitting TRBD1. Per the germline V gene, CDR1 is SGHTA and CDR2 is FQGTGA. Trimming cost V 5 bases and J 2 bases; bases outside gene matches: 5. This CDR3 region has 14 residues. The CDR3 reads CASSPMTGNYGYTF. CDR3 sequence (DNA): TGTGCCAGCAGCCCGATGACAGGGAACTATGGCTACACCTTC.

The chain couples TRBV10-1 to TRBJ2-7; 7 positions agree with TRBD2. The V gene end was trimmed by 5 bases and the J gene end by 3 bases; junction bases not matched to a gene: 4. CDR1 and CDR2 from the germline V gene are WNHNN and SYGVQD (reference sequence). The CDR3 runs 13 residues. The CDR3 sequence is CASSYRGDYEQYF. The DNA of the CDR3 is TGCGCCAGCAGTTACCGGGGGGACTACGAGCAGTACTTC.

V and J are TRBV5-1 and TRBJ1-2, with TRBD1 matching over 11 bases. Germline V gene data show CDR1 as SGHRS and CDR2 as YFSETQ. The CDR3 contains 17 residues. The junction had 11 bases not matched to a gene; V was cut back by 3 bases and J by 4 bases. CDR3 in DNA: TGCGCCAGCAGCTCAACGGGGACAGGGGGACCGGTCTATGGCTACACCTTC. This codes for CASSSTGTGGPVYGYTF.

This rearrangement joins TRBV4-1 to TRBJ2-1; TRBD2 matches at 7 bases. The length of the CDR3 is 15 residues. V lost 2 bases and J lost 4; bases outside the gene matches: 5. Germline-derived CDR1 and CDR2 are MGHRA and YSYEKL. The CDR3 sequence: CASSQPAGSYNEQFF. DNA for the CDR3: TGCGCCAGCAGCCAACCAGCGGGATCGTACAATGAGCAGTTCTTC.

In its sample, this clone was seen once. The chain uses TRBV27 and TRBJ2-7; D may be TRBD2 (7 bases). Trimming took 4 bases from V and 5 from J, leaving 15 bases between them. Germline V lookup: CDR1 MNHEY, CDR2 SMNVEV (reference sequence). There are 14 residues in the CDR3. The CDR3 spells CASSYMQGRDEQYF. Here the CDR3 DNA reads TGTGCCAGCAGTTATATGCAGGGGAGGGACGAGCAGTACTTC.

The J gene is TRBJ1-1, the V gene TRBV20-1; D gene ambiguous. Germline V lookup: CDR1 DFQATT, CDR2 SNEGSKA (reference sequence). V lost 3 bases, J lost 8 bases, and 7 bases lay in between. CDR3 length: 10 residues. Here the CDR3 reads CSASQSEAFF. DNA of the CDR3: TGCAGTGCTAGCCAGTCCGAAGCTTTCTTT.

The rearrangement joins TRBV11-2 to TRBJ1-5, with D uncertain. In germline, CDR1 is SGHAT, CDR2 FQNNGV. CDR3 length equals 15 residues. Trimming took 0 bases from V and 0 from J, leaving 6 bases between them. CDR3 nucleotides: TGTGCCAGCAGCTTAGACGGTCATAGCAATCAGCCCCAGCATTTT. Translation: CASSLDGHSNQPQHF.

J is TRBJ2-2 and V is TRBV5-1; 8 nucleotides agree with TRBD2. V trimming: 7 bases; J trimming: 6 bases; junction bases outside the gene matches: 8. This CDR3 has 14 amino acids. Per the germline V gene, CDR1 is SGHRS and CDR2 is YFSETQ. The CDR3 DNA follows: TGCGCCAGCCATTCGGGACTAGTCGCCGGGGAGCTGTTTTTT. Its translation is CASHSGLVAGELFF.

The chain links TRBV18 to TRBJ2-7; D perhaps matches TRBD1 (6 bases). Trimming removed 2 bases from V and 1 base from J, with 9 bases in between. Germline CDR1 and CDR2: KGHSH and LQKENI. The CDR3 sequence is 14 residues long. The CDR3 DNA reads TGTGCCAGCTCACCAGGGGACACATCCTACGAGCAGTACTTC. Amino acids: CASSPGDTSYEQYF.

V and J are TRBV4-2 and TRBJ2-6, with unresolved D. The V end was cut by 3 bases, the J end by 0 bases, with 9 bases between. This CDR3 has 16 residues. Per the germline V gene, CDR1 is LGHNA and CDR2 is YNFKEQ. For the CDR3, the DNA is TGTGCCAGCAGCCACGACGCTAGCTCTGGGGCCAACGTCCTGACTTTC. It is translated as CASSHDASSGANVLTF.

Sample share makes this clone medium-sized. The chain joins TRBV6-1 to TRBJ2-3, with 16 bases that match TRBD2. V trimming: 4 bases; J trimming: 4 bases; junction bases outside the gene matches: 2. Germline V lookup: CDR1 MNHNS, CDR2 SASEGT. The CDR3 spans 16 residues. DNA of the CDR3: TGTGCCAGCAGTGGTGGGACTAGCGGGGGGGCAGATACGCAGTATTTT. This translates into CASSGGTSGGADTQYF.

The V and J genes are TRBV4-1 and TRBJ1-1, with 7 bases matching TRBD1. The CDR3 is 17 amino acids. CDR1 is MGHRA, CDR2 YSYEKL, per germline. Trimming took 1 base from V and 0 from J; bases not matched to a gene: 8. The CDR3 DNA sequence: TGCGCCAGCAGCCAAGTCGGGCCAGGGGGGATGAACACTGAAGCTTTCTTT. Translated, it gives CASSQVGPGGMNTEAFF.

The chain links TRBV5-6 to TRBJ2-7; 7 nucleotides match TRBD1. The CDR3 runs to 14 residues. The V segment lost 2 bases and the J segment 7 bases; nucleotides outside the gene matches: 9. Germline CDR1 SGHDT, CDR2 YYEEEE. The CDR3 DNA reads TGTGCCAGCAGCTTTGGGACGTCCAGGGGGGAGCAGTACTTC. Translated: CASSFGTSRGEQYF.

The V and J genes are TRBV5-1 and TRBJ2-7; D is uncertain. The length of the CDR3 is 17 residues. The V and J ends lost 0 bases and 2 bases respectively, with 18 bases between them. Germline lookup yields CDR1 SGHRS and CDR2 YFSETQ. CDR3 residues: CASSLDGLSYSTYEQYF. The CDR3 bases are TGCGCCAGCAGCTTGGACGGTCTAAGCTACAGCACCTACGAGCAGTACTTC.

This clone was picked up a small number of times. The chain joins TRBV29-1 to TRBJ2-1; the match to TRBD2 covers 9 bases. CDR3 size: 14 residues. CDR1 is SQVTM, CDR2 ANQGSEA, per germline. The V segment lost 1 base and the J segment 10 bases; nucleotides outside the gene matches: 8. The CDR3 sequence: CSVEVRSGSGEQFF. CDR3 sequence (DNA): TGCAGCGTTGAAGTACGTAGCGGGAGCGGAGAGCAGTTCTTC.

The CDR3 DNA is TGTGCCAGCAGCCCCCGACTAGCGGCAGACAATGAGCAGTTCTTC. It is translated as CASSPRLAADNEQFF. This chain connects TRBV9 to TRBJ2-1; 9 bases are a match to TRBD2. Unmatched junction bases numbered 7, after V lost 4 bases and J lost 5 bases. Germline V gene lookup returns CDR1 SGDLS and CDR2 YYNGEE. The CDR3 totals 15 residues.

V is TRBV5-1 and J is TRBJ2-2; TRBD2 agrees at 11 bases. Germline V gene sequence: CDR1 SGHRS, CDR2 YFSETQ. Losses at the gene ends were 0 bases for V and 4 bases for J; bases not matched to a gene: 2. The CDR3 spans 16 residues. The chain's CDR3 is CASSLVGLAATGELFF. Written as DNA, the CDR3 is TGCGCCAGCAGCTTGGTGGGACTAGCGGCCACCGGGGAGCTGTTTTTT. Drawing the rest from reference TRBV5-1 and TRBJ2-2, the complete variable domain is KAGVTQTPRYLIKTRGQQVTLSCSPISGHRSVSWYQQTPGQGLQFLFEYFSETQRNKGNFPGRFSGRQFSNSRSEMNVSTLELGDSALYLCASSLVGLAATGELFFGEGSRLTVL.

This clone was detected a few times. The chain links TRBV6-5 to TRBJ2-7, with TRBD2 as a possible D gene (5 bases). There are 11 residues in the CDR3. The V gene lost 6 bases and the J gene lost 5 bases, with 8 bases spanning the gap. The V gene's germline CDR1 is MNHEY and CDR2 SVGAGI. CDR3 bases: TGTGCCAGCAGCACTAGGGACGAGCAGTACTTC. Its translation is CASSTRDEQYF.

CDR3 amino acids: CASSPTRGGVGSPLHF. The DNA of the CDR3 is TGTGCCAGCAGTCCCACGCGAGGAGGGGTCGGTTCACCCCTCCACTTT. V is TRBV28 and J is TRBJ1-6, with a weak D call TRBD1 (5 bases). CDR1 is MDHEN, CDR2 SYDVKM, per germline. The CDR3 covers 16 residues. The V gene lost 5 bases and the J gene lost 9 bases, with 20 bases spanning the gap.

This clone was observed a single time. The chain couples TRBV30 to TRBJ1-1; D ambiguous. The V end lost 2 bases, the J end lost 11 bases, and 18 bases lay between the germline ends. In germline, CDR1 is GTSNPN, CDR2 SVGIG (reference sequence). The CDR3 contains 13 residues. This chain's CDR3 is CAWSFGSGVDAFF. CDR3 DNA: TGTGCCTGGAGTTTTGGCAGCGGGGTAGATGCTTTCTTT. The full variable domain, in which reference TRBV30 and TRBJ1-1 provide the parts outside the CDR3, is SQTIHQWPATLVQPVGSPLSLECTVEGTSNPNLYWYRQAAGRGLQLLFYSVGIGQISSEVPQNLSASRPQDRQFILSSKKLLLSDSGFYLCAWSFGSGVDAFFGQGTRLTVV.

V gene TRBV3-1 (or the pseudogene TRBV3-2) combines with J gene TRBJ2-2; no definite D call. Trimming shortened V by 4 bases and J by 2 bases, and 14 bases separated the two germline ends. Germline CDR1 is LGHDT and CDR2 is YNNKEL (reference sequence). The CDR3 sequence is 16 residues long. CDR3 bases: TGTGCCAGCAGCCCCCCCGTCAGGTTTAACACCGGGGAGCTGTTTTTT. Amino acid sequence: CASSPPVRFNTGELFF.

This rearrangement joins TRBV6-5 to TRBJ2-2; 9 bases fit TRBD2. The germline CDR1 and CDR2 sequences are MNHEY and SVGAGI. The CDR3 consists of 15 residues. The V and J ends lost 1 base and 6 bases, in that order; junction bases with no gene match: 3. CDR3 sequence (DNA): TGTGCCAGCAGTTACTTAGCGGGAGATCCCGGGGAGCTGTTTTTT. The encoded protein is CASSYLAGDPGELFF.

The chain recombines TRBV5-8 with TRBJ2-3, with D possibly matching TRBD2 (5 bases). Trimming cost V 0 bases and J 3 bases, with 17 bases left between them. This CDR3 is 17 amino acids long. The germline V gene has CDR1 SGHTS and CDR2 YDEGEE. The CDR3 reads CASSLDDYLRLTDTQYF. The DNA for the CDR3 is TGTGCCAGCAGCTTGGATGATTACCTGAGACTAACAGATACGCAGTATTTT.

V is TRBV19 and J is TRBJ2-7; D gene ambiguous. V lost 8 bases and J 2 bases, leaving 13 bases between the germline ends. This CDR3 has 13 residues. The germline gives CDR1 LNHDA, CDR2 SQIVND (reference sequence). The CDR3 bases are TGTGCCAGTGAAGGCACAGATACCTACGAGCAGTACTTC. Protein: CASEGTDTYEQYF.

The CDR3 sequence is CASSLLAGGAYF. The CDR3, as DNA: TGTGCCAGCAGCTTATTAGCGGGGGGGGCCTACTTC. This sequence joins TRBV7-9 and TRBJ2-7; 11 bases match TRBD2. Germline lookup yields CDR1 SEHNR and CDR2 FQNEAQ (reference sequence). V was clipped by 2 bases and J by 13 bases; unmatched bases: 4. This CDR3 is 12 amino acids long.